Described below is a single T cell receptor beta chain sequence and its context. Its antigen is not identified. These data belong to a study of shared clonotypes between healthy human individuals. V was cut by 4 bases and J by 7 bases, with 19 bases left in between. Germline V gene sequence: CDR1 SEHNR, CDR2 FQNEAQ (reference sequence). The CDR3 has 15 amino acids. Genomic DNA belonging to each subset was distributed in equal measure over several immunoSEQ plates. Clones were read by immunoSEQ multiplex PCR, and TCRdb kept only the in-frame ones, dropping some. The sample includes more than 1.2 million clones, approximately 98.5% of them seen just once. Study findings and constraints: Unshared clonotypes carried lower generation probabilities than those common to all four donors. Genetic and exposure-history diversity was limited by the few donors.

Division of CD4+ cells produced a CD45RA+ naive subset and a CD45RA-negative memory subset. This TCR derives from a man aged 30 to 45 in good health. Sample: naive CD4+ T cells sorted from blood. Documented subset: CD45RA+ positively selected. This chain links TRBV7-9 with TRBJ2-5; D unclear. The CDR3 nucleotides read TGTGCCAGCAGCTCGTCTGAGATAGCATATGGGACCCAGTACTTC. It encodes CASSSSEIAYGTQYF.